Shown below are 23 T cell receptor beta chains from a single sample sequenced in a study of T cells after somatic rescue of genetic block. Measured with immunoSEQ multiplex PCR; TCRdb has only the in-frame clones, and not every one. The sample yields 12,000 or so clones, approximately 74% seen once. The sequencing sample was made of peripheral blood mononuclear cells (PBMCs). The source of these receptors is a boy between 10 and 17 years old.

The V call is TRBV4-1, the J call TRBJ2-5; 7 positions agree with TRBD1. V trimming: 1 base; J trimming: 4 bases; junction bases outside the gene matches: 3. Germline CDR1 reads MGHRA; CDR2 reads YSYEKL. CDR3 length: 14 residues. CDR3 loop: CASSQGQGRETQYF. CDR3 bases: TGCGCCAGCAGCCAAGGACAGGGCCGAGAGACCCAGTACTTC.

The rearrangement links TRBV9 to TRBJ2-3; no definite D call. Germline V gives CDR1 SGDLS, CDR2 YYNGEE. V lost 0 bases and J 4 bases, leaving 12 bases between the germline ends. The CDR3 covers 15 residues. CDR3 nucleotides: TGTGCCAGCAGCGTAGGGCATACTGGCCCAGATACGCAGTATTTT. Its translation: CASSVGHTGPDTQYF.

This clone was detected a few times. The chain is built from TRBV27 and TRBJ1-2; 7 bases line up with TRBD1. The V and J ends lost 1 base and 4 bases, in that order; junction bases with no gene match: 12. CDR1 and CDR2 (germline): MNHEY, SMNVEV (reference sequence). The CDR3 is made up of 17 amino acids. The CDR3 DNA follows: TGTGCCAGCAGTTTATTAGGGACAGCCCTAAGCCTCTATGGCTACACCTTC. Translation: CASSLLGTALSLYGYTF.

The CDR3 sequence: CASSLRWNEQFF. The CDR3 DNA reads TGTGCCAGCAGTCTCCGGTGGAATGAGCAGTTCTTC. The chain uses TRBV28 and TRBJ2-1; D uncertain. The CDR3 covers 12 residues. Germline values: CDR1 MDHEN, CDR2 SYDVKM. The V gene lost 5 bases and the J gene lost 7 bases, with 9 bases spanning the gap.

This chain connects TRBV28 to TRBJ2-7; 8 bases match TRBD2. Unmatched junction bases numbered 21, after V lost 3 bases and J lost 2 bases. The germline gives CDR1 MDHEN, CDR2 SYDVKM. The CDR3 contains 20 residues. DNA for the CDR3: TGTGCCAGCAGTTTCAAGCCTTCCCACGGGAGGGATTGGCCGGCCTACGAGCAGTACTTC. It translates to CASSFKPSHGRDWPAYEQYF. The full variable domain, in which reference TRBV28 and TRBJ2-7 provide the parts outside the CDR3, is DVKVTQSSRYLVKRTGEKVFLECVQDMDHENMFWYRQDPGLGLRLIYFSYDVKMKEKGDIPEGYSVSREKKERFSLILESASTNQTSMYLCASSFKPSHGRDWPAYEQYFGPGTRLTVT.

The J gene is TRBJ1-2, the V gene TRBV25-1, with TRBD1 as a possible D gene (5 bases). Germline V lookup: CDR1 MGHDK, CDR2 SYGVNS. This CDR3 comprises 15 residues. Trimming shortened V by 4 bases and J by 3 bases, and 15 bases separated the two germline ends. This CDR3 is CASSAQAGRYYGYTF. DNA of the CDR3: TGTGCCAGCAGTGCGCAGGCGGGACGGTACTATGGCTACACCTTC.

The CDR3 DNA reads as TGTGCCAGCAGTTTACGGGGCGGGATGAACACTGAAGCTTTCTTT. As protein: CASSLRGGMNTEAFF. V usage is TRBV27 and J usage is TRBJ1-1, with D possibly being TRBD1 (5 bases). V gave up 2 bases and J gave up 0 bases, with 10 bases separating them. In germline, CDR1 is MNHEY, CDR2 SMNVEV (reference sequence). This CDR3 comprises 15 residues.

The V gene is TRBV19, the J gene TRBJ1-5; 7 bases map to TRBD1. The length of the CDR3 is 14 residues. The germline V gene encodes CDR1 LNHDA and CDR2 SQIVND (reference sequence). V dropped 5 bases and J dropped 5; count of bases not matched to a gene: 6. The CDR3 nucleotides read TGTGCCAGTAGTCTCCGGGACAGCGATCAGCCCCAGCATTTT. Amino acid sequence: CASSLRDSDQPQHF.

The chain employs TRBV25-1 and TRBJ2-3; 10 bases fit TRBD1. V lost 3 bases to trimming and J lost 5 bases; unmatched junction nucleotides: 8. Germline-derived CDR1 and CDR2 are MGHDK and SYGVNS. The CDR3 is made up of 16 amino acids. The CDR3 loop is CASSDPIRDRGDTQYF. The CDR3, as DNA: TGTGCCAGCAGTGATCCTATCCGGGACAGGGGAGATACGCAGTATTTT.

The chain carries TRBV6-1 and TRBJ2-7; 8 bases are shared with TRBD1. V shed 4 bases and J 4 bases; nucleotides not matched to a gene: 6. Germline CDR1 MNHNS, CDR2 SASEGT. There are 14 residues in the CDR3. The CDR3 DNA sequence: TGTGCCAGCAGTGGCCGGGACAGGACTTACGAGCAGTACTTC. The encoded protein is CASSGRDRTYEQYF.

This clone was found a few times. This sequence joins TRBV7-8 and TRBJ2-7; unclear D gene. V lost 1 base to trimming and J lost 4 bases, with 14 bases between them. Germline loops: CDR1 SGHVS, CDR2 FQNEAQ. CDR3 size: 15 residues. The CDR3 sequence: CASSLGVAAEYEQYF. The CDR3 DNA sequence: TGTGCCAGCAGCTTAGGGGTAGCTGCAGAATACGAGCAGTACTTC.

The chain links TRBV21-1 to TRBJ1-1; the D call of TRBD1 is as the table states it, not checked on the DNA. TRBV21-1 is shown as a pseudogene. This CDR3 spans 13 amino acids. CDR3 loop: CASSNRGSTEAFF. The CDR3 nucleotides are TGTGCCAGCAGCAATAGGGGTAGCACTGAAGCTTTCTTT.

V is TRBV30 and J is TRBJ1-2, with 8 bases that match TRBD1. CDR1 and CDR2 (germline): GTSNPN, SVGIG (reference sequence). CDR3 size: 13 residues. Unmatched junction bases numbered 7, after V lost 3 bases and J lost 7 bases. The CDR3 here is CAWRDDRGSGYTF. CDR3 nucleotide sequence: TGTGCCTGGAGAGATGACAGGGGCTCTGGCTACACCTTC.

In its sample, this clone was seen a few times. V usage is TRBV27 and J usage is TRBJ1-1; tentatively, D is TRBD1 (5 bases). The V end was cut by 1 base, the J end by 6 bases, with 9 bases between. Germline CDR1 MNHEY, CDR2 SMNVEV (reference sequence). The CDR3 is 13 amino acids. The DNA for the CDR3 is TGTGCCAGCAGTTTATGGGGGACGGCTGAAGCTTTCTTT. Residues: CASSLWGTAEAFF.

The V gene is TRBV30, the J gene TRBJ2-7, with unresolved D. CDR3 length: 13 amino acids. Germline V lookup: CDR1 GTSNPN, CDR2 SVGIG (reference sequence). V was cut by 2 bases and J by 5 bases, with 13 bases left in between. The CDR3 sequence is CAWSSDSGHEQYF. Written as DNA, the CDR3 is TGTGCCTGGAGTTCTGACTCGGGTCACGAGCAGTACTTC.

V usage is TRBV5-1 and J usage is TRBJ1-2, with a possible D match to TRBD1 (5 bases). Trimming cost V 2 bases and J 4 bases, with 15 bases left between them. Germline V CDR1 and CDR2: SGHRS, YFSETQ. The CDR3 sequence is 15 residues long. DNA of the CDR3: TGCGCCAGCAGCTTTGGGGGTAGGGGATCCTATGGCTACACCTTC. Protein: CASSFGGRGSYGYTF.

This clone appeared once. The V call is TRBV2, the J call TRBJ2-3; 8 nucleotides agree with TRBD1. CDR1 and CDR2 (germline): SNHLY, FYNNEI. The CDR3 runs to 15 residues. The trim removed 5 bases at V and 14 bases at J, leaving 18 bases unmatched. CDR3 region: CASSLDRGQTLTVYF. CDR3 DNA sequence: TGTGCCAGCAGTCTTGACAGGGGACAGACCCTTACGGTGTATTTT.

V is TRBV6-5 and J is TRBJ1-3; no definite D call. From germline, CDR1 is MNHEY and CDR2 SVGAGI. Trimming pared 0 bases from V and 0 bases from J, leaving 9 bases between. This CDR3 region has 16 residues. The CDR3 is CASSYSWGFSGNTIYF. The CDR3 coding sequence is TGTGCCAGCAGTTACTCGTGGGGTTTCTCTGGAAACACCATATATTTT.

In this sample, this clone is medium-sized. The genes are TRBV27 and TRBJ2-2; 10 nucleotides agree with TRBD2. The germline V gene encodes CDR1 MNHEY and CDR2 SMNVEV (reference sequence). Trimming took 0 bases from V and 7 from J; bases not matched to a gene: 5. The CDR3 extends over 16 amino acids. CDR3 DNA: TGTGCCAGCAGTTTATCGCGACTAGCGGGTAGCGGGGAGCTGTTTTTT. Its protein product is CASSLSRLAGSGELFF.

The chain is built from TRBV6-5 and TRBJ2-5; D is perhaps TRBD1 or TRBD2 (6 bases each). This CDR3 spans 16 amino acids. Trimming took 1 base from V and 2 from J, leaving 14 bases between them. Germline V gives CDR1 MNHEY, CDR2 SVGAGI. DNA of the CDR3: TGTGCCAGCAGTTACTATCGGGGAGGACAGCAAGAGACCCAGTACTTC. It translates to CASSYYRGGQQETQYF.

The gene calls are TRBV2 and TRBJ2-1; TRBD2 agrees at 11 bases. V dropped 6 bases and J dropped 3; count of bases not matched to a gene: 4. This CDR3 is 15 amino acids long. The germline V gene encodes CDR1 SNHLY and CDR2 FYNNEI. This CDR3 is CASRIAGGVYNEQFF. The CDR3 DNA reads TGTGCCAGCAGAATAGCGGGGGGGGTCTACAATGAGCAGTTCTTC.

The chain employs TRBV29-1 and TRBJ1-5; the match to TRBD1 covers 7 bases. This CDR3 is built from 13 residues. Germline-derived CDR1 and CDR2 are SQVTM and ANQGSEA. The V segment lost 7 bases and the J segment 3 bases; nucleotides outside the gene matches: 6. The DNA for the CDR3 is TGCAGCGCTGGACAGGCTTACAATCAGCCCCAGCATTTT. Translating gives CSAGQAYNQPQHF.

The table lists this clone with a few counts. The chain links TRBV30 to TRBJ1-1, with unresolved D. CDR1 and CDR2 from the germline V gene are GTSNPN and SVGIG (reference sequence). The germline V and J ends were trimmed by 0 bases and 6 bases, with 11 bases remaining between them. The CDR3 totals 13 residues. The CDR3 loop is CAWSVHTIAEAFF. The CDR3 DNA reads as TGTGCCTGGAGTGTACACACCATCGCTGAAGCTTTCTTT.